These T cell receptor beta chains were read from a single sample in a study of vaccination and CD4 T cells after COVID-19. TCRdb passed the PCR reads through MiXCR, listing each CDR3 protein once. This sample has 2,500 or so distinct CDR3 sequences, with roughly 26% found just once. Their specific antigens are unknown. Sequenced sample: CD4+ T cells from blood, cultured in vitro. The receptors were gathered from a human donor in good health. Both conserved end residues are part of each CDR3. Fields, in order: CDR3 protein, CDR3 DNA, D gene, clone size, J gene, V gene. A D gene is named only where the DNA matches it firmly. Clone sizes are given selectively: once, few, many, or a class where the clone is expanded.

CDR3 protein: CAISESGSQPQHF; CDR3 DNA: TGTGCCATCAGTGAGTCCGGGAGTCAGCCCCAGCATTTT; D gene: NA; clone size: few; J gene: TRBJ1-5; V gene: TRBV10-3
CDR3 protein: CASRPGGSNTEAFF; CDR3 DNA: TGTGCCAGCAGACCGGGGGGCTCTAACACTGAAGCTTTCTTT; D gene: NA; clone size: NA; J gene: TRBJ1-1; V gene: TRBV7-3
CDR3 protein: CASSYSGTGWQETQYF; CDR3 DNA: TGTGCCAGCAGTTACTCCGGGACAGGGTGGCAAGAGACCCAGTACTTC; D gene: TRBD1; clone size: medium-sized; J gene: TRBJ2-5; V gene: TRBV6-5
CDR3 protein: CASSQGTYEQYF; CDR3 DNA: TGTGCCAGCAGCCAAGGCACCTACGAGCAGTACTTC; D gene: NA; clone size: NA; J gene: TRBJ2-7; V gene: TRBV14
CDR3 protein: CASKGDSGANVLTF; CDR3 DNA: TGTGCCAGCAAGGGGGACTCTGGGGCCAACGTCCTGACTTTC; D gene: NA; clone size: NA; J gene: TRBJ2-6; V gene: TRBV2
CDR3 protein: CASSEIRWNTIYF; CDR3 DNA: TGTGCCAGCAGTGAGATTCGATGGAACACCATATATTTT; D gene: NA; clone size: NA; J gene: TRBJ1-3; V gene: TRBV2
CDR3 protein: CASSPGSVGYEQYF; CDR3 DNA: TGTGCCAGCTCACCTGGGTCAGTTGGCTACGAGCAGTACTTC; D gene: NA; clone size: NA; J gene: TRBJ2-7; V gene: TRBV18
CDR3 protein: CASRTGGGGYTF; CDR3 DNA: TGTGCCAGCAGAACAGGGGGCGGGGGCTACACCTTC; D gene: TRBD1; clone size: large; J gene: TRBJ1-2; V gene: TRBV28
CDR3 protein: CASRGQGGDEQYF; CDR3 DNA: TGCGCCAGCCGGGGACAGGGGGGTGACGAGCAGTACTTC; D gene: TRBD1; clone size: NA; J gene: TRBJ2-7; V gene: TRBV5-1
CDR3 protein: CSARDLWIQETQYF; CDR3 DNA: TGCAGTGCTAGAGATCTGTGGATTCAAGAGACCCAGTACTTC; D gene: NA; clone size: NA; J gene: TRBJ2-5; V gene: TRBV20-1
CDR3 protein: CASSLVPTGDTEAFF; CDR3 DNA: TGCGCCAGCAGCCTGGTGCCGACAGGCGACACTGAAGCTTTCTTT; D gene: NA; clone size: few; J gene: TRBJ1-1; V gene: TRBV5-1
CDR3 protein: CASSPLGIHSPLHF; CDR3 DNA: TGTGCCAGCAGCCCCCTCGGGATCCACTCACCCCTCCACTTT; D gene: NA; clone size: once; J gene: TRBJ1-6; V gene: TRBV3-1
CDR3 protein: CASSLTLAGHTDTQYF; CDR3 DNA: TGTGCCAGCAGTTTAACACTAGCGGGACACACAGATACGCAGTATTTT; D gene: TRBD2; clone size: NA; J gene: TRBJ2-3; V gene: TRBV12-3/TRBV12-4
CDR3 protein: CASSVYYGNYGYTF; CDR3 DNA: TGTGCCAGCAGCGTATATTACGGAAACTATGGCTACACCTTC; D gene: NA; clone size: NA; J gene: TRBJ1-2; V gene: TRBV9
CDR3 protein: CASSLYSRDRGPYGQYF; CDR3 DNA: TGTGCCAGCAGCTTATACTCCCGGGACAGGGGCCCCTACGGGCAGTACTTC; D gene: TRBD1; clone size: once; J gene: TRBJ2-7; V gene: TRBV11-2